The next 17 T cell receptor beta chains were all read from a single sample in a study of blood T cell repertoires in COVID-19. Clones were sequenced by immunoSEQ multiplex PCR, and TCRdb holds only the in-frame ones, with some missing. The sample includes under 300,000 clones, approximately 85% of them seen just once. The sample taken for sequencing was PBMCs or T cells enriched from blood (not recorded which). The origin of the receptors is a woman aged 45-65 years who had recovered from COVID-19.

As for this clone: A junction boundary mismatches the germline segment, possibly from a read error. The V call is TRBV7-7, the J call TRBJ2-2; the match to TRBD1 covers 7 bases. Germline V gene lookup returns CDR1 SSHAT and CDR2 FNYEAQ (reference sequence). This CDR3 spans 16 amino acids. The CDR3, as DNA: TGTGCTAGCAGCTTAATCGGACAGGTGAACACCGGGGAGCTGTTTTTT. Encoded protein: CASSLIGQVNTGELFF.

The CDR3 coding sequence is TGTGCCAGGAGACAGGACAGGGGTGGCAATCAGCCCCAGCATTTT. Amino acid sequence: CARRQDRGGNQPQHF. The gene calls are TRBV25-1 and TRBJ1-5; TRBD1 aligns across 9 bases. V was pared by 9 bases and J by 2 bases, with 8 bases of the junction left unmatched. This CDR3 has 15 residues. Germline V CDR1 and CDR2: MGHDK, SYGVNS.

This chain connects TRBV6-1 to TRBJ1-2; D is possibly TRBD1 (6 bases). Trimming cost V 1 base and J 4 bases, with 13 bases left between them. CDR3 length equals 15 residues. Per the germline V gene, CDR1 is MNHNS and CDR2 is SASEGT. In DNA, the CDR3 is TGTGCCAGCAGTGAAGAGTGGACAGCTAGCTATGGCTACACCTTC. It yields the protein CASSEEWTASYGYTF.

This clone was found once. The chain links TRBV5-5 to TRBJ1-2; no clear D gene. V lost 4 bases and J lost 0, with 16 bases in between. This CDR3 contains 16 residues. From germline, CDR1 is SGHKS and CDR2 YYEKEE (reference sequence). CDR3 bases: TGTGCCAGCAGCGAAGCTGCATACGTCTCTAACTATGGCTACACCTTC. Its translation: CASSEAAYVSNYGYTF.

A single count supports this clone. This chain connects TRBV19 to TRBJ2-2, with a possible D match to TRBD2 (6 bases). Trimming stripped 5 bases from V and 7 bases from J, with 8 bases between. From germline, CDR1 is LNHDA and CDR2 SQIVND (reference sequence). This CDR3 has 12 amino acids. CDR3 loop: CASSGDFGELFF. CDR3 nucleotide sequence: TGTGCCAGTAGTGGGGACTTCGGGGAGCTGTTTTTT.

The chain has TRBV5-1 and TRBJ2-2, with TRBD2 matching over 10 bases. CDR3 length: 16 amino acids. The germline gives CDR1 SGHRS, CDR2 YFSETQ. The V segment lost 0 bases and the J segment 3 bases; nucleotides outside the gene matches: 2. The CDR3 sequence is CASSLELAGDTGELFF. The CDR3 nucleotides are TGCGCCAGCAGCTTGGAGCTAGCGGGAGACACCGGGGAGCTGTTTTTT.

The rearrangement links TRBV5-4 to TRBJ1-1, with a tentative D call TRBD1 (6 bases). Trimming removed 7 bases from V and 5 bases from J, with 18 bases in between. Looked up from germline, CDR1 is SGHNT and CDR2 is YYREEE (reference sequence). The CDR3 totals 14 residues. This CDR3 is CASRTQGRGTEAFF. The CDR3 DNA is TGTGCCAGCCGAACCCAGGGGCGAGGGACTGAAGCTTTCTTT.

This clone was counted once. This chain connects TRBV28 to TRBJ1-2; 7 bases are a match to TRBD1. Germline values: CDR1 MDHEN, CDR2 SYDVKM. CDR3 length: 14 amino acids. Trimming cost V 5 bases and J 4 bases; bases outside gene matches: 7. The CDR3 loop is CASSPGTVSYGYTF. For the CDR3, the DNA is TGTGCCAGCAGTCCTGGGACAGTGTCCTATGGCTACACCTTC.

This clone was recorded a few times. The genes are TRBV3-1 (or the pseudogene TRBV3-2) and TRBJ1-4, with D perhaps matching TRBD1 (5 bases). V shed 1 base and J shed 7 bases, with 16 bases lying between them. Germline lookup yields CDR1 LGHDT and CDR2 YNNKEL (reference sequence). CDR3 length: 16 residues. CDR3 DNA sequence: TGTGCCAGCAGCCAAGGGTTCGGGGGGATCGGTGAAAAACTGTTTTTT. Translation gives CASSQGFGGIGEKLFF.

The gene calls are TRBV5-1 and TRBJ2-5, with TRBD2 identical over 9 bases. This CDR3 has 18 residues. With V trimmed by 4 bases and J by 5 bases, 18 bases remained unmatched. Germline values: CDR1 SGHRS, CDR2 YFSETQ. This CDR3 is CASSIRGSGRIPGETQYF. DNA for the CDR3: TGCGCCAGCAGCATCCGGGGTAGCGGGAGAATTCCTGGGGAGACCCAGTACTTC.

The CDR3 loop is CASSNGLASYNEQFF. As DNA, the CDR3 is TGTGCCAGCAGTAATGGACTAGCCTCCTACAATGAGCAGTTCTTC. V and J are TRBV27 and TRBJ2-1; 8 nucleotides align to TRBD2. The ends lost 5 bases at V and 0 bases at J; junction bases unmatched: 3. Germline CDR1 reads MNHEY; CDR2 reads SMNVEV (reference sequence). CDR3 length: 15 residues.

The rearrangement uses TRBV4-2 and TRBJ1-5; the match to TRBD1 covers 8 bases. V was pared by 0 bases and J by 4 bases, with 2 bases of the junction left unmatched. The CDR3 sequence is 15 residues long. Germline V gene data show CDR1 as LGHNA and CDR2 as YNFKEQ. The CDR3 DNA reads as TGTGCCAGCAGCCAAGAGGGGACAGGTAATCAGCCCCAGCATTTT. This gives the protein CASSQEGTGNQPQHF.

The genes are TRBV19 and TRBJ2-2; 8 nucleotides match TRBD2. CDR1 and CDR2 from the germline V gene are LNHDA and SQIVND (reference sequence). V lost 9 bases to trimming and J lost 7 bases; unmatched junction nucleotides: 13. This CDR3 is built from 15 residues. DNA for the CDR3: TGTGCCAGCACCCCGGCCCAGCGGGAGTTCGGGGAGCTGTTTTTT. Translating gives CASTPAQREFGELFF. Drawing the rest from reference TRBV19 and TRBJ2-2, the complete variable domain is DGGITQSPKYLFRKEGQNVTLSCEQNLNHDAMYWYRQDPGQGLRLIYYSQIVNDFQKGDIAEGYSVSREKKESFPLTVTSAQKNPTAFYLCASTPAQREFGELFFGEGSRLTVL.

V usage is TRBV5-6 and J usage is TRBJ1-2, with 8 positions matching TRBD1. The CDR3 is made up of 15 amino acids. Losses at the gene ends were 3 bases for V and 6 bases for J; bases not matched to a gene: 10. Germline V gene lookup returns CDR1 SGHDT and CDR2 YYEEEE. The CDR3 region has the DNA TGTGCCAGCAGCTGGAAAGGACAGGGAGGGAATGGCTACACCTTC. This encodes CASSWKGQGGNGYTF.

V and J are TRBV3-1 (or the pseudogene TRBV3-2) and TRBJ1-2, with D perhaps matching TRBD1 (6 bases). The CDR3 is 16 residues long. Per the germline V gene, CDR1 is LGHDT and CDR2 is YNNKEL (reference sequence). Trimming pared 4 bases from V and 0 bases from J, leaving 15 bases between. The CDR3 region has the DNA TGTGCCAGCAGCCTCCGATCAGGGGCGTCTAACTATGGCTACACCTTC. This gives the protein CASSLRSGASNYGYTF.

As to this clone: Other DNA sequences in the sample encode the same CDR3. This chain uses TRBV6-5 with TRBJ1-2; D is possibly TRBD1 (5 bases). Trimming shortened V by 0 bases and J by 2 bases, and 7 bases separated the two germline ends. This CDR3 has 14 residues. Germline lookup yields CDR1 MNHEY and CDR2 SVGAGI. The CDR3 DNA sequence: TGTGCCAGCAGTTACTCGGGGCAGAACTATGGCTACACCTTC. It yields the protein CASSYSGQNYGYTF.

The chain uses TRBV9 and TRBJ2-1, with 7 nucleotides matching TRBD2. Germline assignment: CDR1 SGDLS and CDR2 YYNGEE. The length of the CDR3 is 15 residues. Trimming at V came to 5 bases and at J to 3 bases, leaving 8 bases not matched to a gene. CDR3 protein: CASRISSGNYNEQFF. The CDR3 DNA sequence: TGTGCCAGCAGAATCTCTAGCGGAAACTACAATGAGCAGTTCTTC. The complete variable domain, with remaining parts taken from reference TRBV9 and TRBJ2-1, reads DSGVTQTPKHLITATGQRVTLRCSPRSGDLSVYWYQQSLDQGLQFLIQYYNGEERAKGNILERFSAQQFPDLHSELNLSSLELGDSALYFCASRISSGNYNEQFFGPGTRLTVL.